This T cell receptor (beta chain) originates from a study of post-analysis software for immune sequencing data. Study-wide results and caveats: Patients used roughly five TRBV segments, including TRBV5-6, TRBV5-1 and TRBV20-1, more often than controls.

A remark on this clonotype: What it binds is unknown.

The J segment lost 4 bases and the V segment lost 7 bases, leaving 9 bases of the junction unmatched. The CDR3 extends over 14 amino acids. Germline CDR1 is MNHNS and CDR2 is SASEGT. Each TCR beta cDNA library carried unique molecular identifiers. TCRdb re-analysed the PCR reads in MiXCR, keeping a single row per CDR3 protein. The sample lists 800,000 to 950,000 distinct CDR3 sequences, approximately 57% occurring once. V and J are TRBV6-1 and TRBJ2-7; TRBD1 aligns across 8 bases. The TCR sequence derives from a girl aged 10 to 17 with multiple sclerosis. Sequencing input: blood. CDR3 bases: TGTGCCAGCAATCGGGACAGGTTAGGGTACGAGCAGTACTTC. It is translated as CASNRDRLGYEQYF.